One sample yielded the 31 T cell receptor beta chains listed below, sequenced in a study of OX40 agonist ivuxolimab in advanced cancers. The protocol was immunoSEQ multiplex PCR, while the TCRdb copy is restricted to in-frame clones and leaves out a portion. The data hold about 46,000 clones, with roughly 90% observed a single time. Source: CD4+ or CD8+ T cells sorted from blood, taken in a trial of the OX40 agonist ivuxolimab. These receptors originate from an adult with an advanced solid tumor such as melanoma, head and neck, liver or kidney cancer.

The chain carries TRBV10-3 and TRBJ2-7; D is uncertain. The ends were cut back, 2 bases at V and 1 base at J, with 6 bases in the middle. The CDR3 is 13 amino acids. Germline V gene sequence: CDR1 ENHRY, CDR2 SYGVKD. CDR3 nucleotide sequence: TGTGCCATCAGTGAGGGGCCTTCCTACGAGCAGTACTTC. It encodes CAISEGPSYEQYF.

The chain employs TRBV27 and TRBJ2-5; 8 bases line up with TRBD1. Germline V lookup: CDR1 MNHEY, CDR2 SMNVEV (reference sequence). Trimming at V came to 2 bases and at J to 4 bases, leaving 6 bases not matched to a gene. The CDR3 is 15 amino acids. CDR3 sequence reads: CASSLRQGLGETQYF. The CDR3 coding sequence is TGTGCCAGCAGTTTACGACAGGGGCTCGGAGAGACCCAGTACTTC.

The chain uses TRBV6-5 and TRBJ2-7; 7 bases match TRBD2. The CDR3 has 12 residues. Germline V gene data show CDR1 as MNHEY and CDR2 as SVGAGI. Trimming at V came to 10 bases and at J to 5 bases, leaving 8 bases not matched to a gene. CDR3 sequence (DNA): TGTGCCACGGGCGGGAGTATCAACGAGCAGTACTTC. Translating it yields CATGGSINEQYF.

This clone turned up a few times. DNA of the CDR3: TGTGCCAGCAGCTTAGATCTGGTCGGGTGGACTGAAGCTTTCTTT. This sequence encodes CASSLDLVGWTEAFF. The rearrangement uses TRBV7-9 and TRBJ1-1, with D uncertain. The CDR3 covers 15 residues. The germline V gene has CDR1 SEHNR and CDR2 FQNEAQ (reference sequence). V was cut by 1 base and J by 5 bases, with 14 bases left in between.

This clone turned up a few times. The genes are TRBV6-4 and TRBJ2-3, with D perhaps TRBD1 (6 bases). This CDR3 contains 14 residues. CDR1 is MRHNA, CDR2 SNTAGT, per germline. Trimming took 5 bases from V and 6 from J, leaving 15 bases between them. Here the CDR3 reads CASSHEAGADTQYF. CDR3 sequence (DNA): TGTGCCAGCAGTCATGAGGCAGGGGCGGATACGCAGTATTTT.

This CDR3 reads CASSSTVNTEAFF. The DNA of the CDR3 is TGTGCCAGCAGTTCGACAGTGAACACTGAAGCTTTCTTT. The chain employs TRBV27 and TRBJ1-1; tentatively, D is TRBD1 (5 bases). The CDR3 is 13 residues long. Germline V gene lookup returns CDR1 MNHEY and CDR2 SMNVEV (reference sequence). With 4 bases removed from V and 0 bases from J, the gap between germline ends came to 6 bases.

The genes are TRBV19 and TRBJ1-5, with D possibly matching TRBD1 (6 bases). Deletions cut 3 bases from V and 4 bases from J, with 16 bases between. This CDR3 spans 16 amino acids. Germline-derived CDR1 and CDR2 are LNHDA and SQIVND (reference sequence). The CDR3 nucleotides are TGTGCCAGTAGTATTTCCCCGGGAGGGGGGAATCAGCCCCAGCATTTT. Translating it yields CASSISPGGGNQPQHF.

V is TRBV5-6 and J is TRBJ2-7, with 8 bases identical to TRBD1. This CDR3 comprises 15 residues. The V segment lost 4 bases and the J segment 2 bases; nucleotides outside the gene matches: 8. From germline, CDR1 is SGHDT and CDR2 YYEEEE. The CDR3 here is CASSLGGQGAYEQYF. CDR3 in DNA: TGTGCCAGCAGCCTTGGAGGACAGGGAGCCTACGAGCAGTACTTC.

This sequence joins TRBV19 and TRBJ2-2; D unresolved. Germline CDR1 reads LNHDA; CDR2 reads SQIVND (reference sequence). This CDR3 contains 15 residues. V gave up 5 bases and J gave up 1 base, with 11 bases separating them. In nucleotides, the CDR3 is TGTGCCAGTAGTTCTCGGGCGGAGAACACCGGGGAGCTGTTTTTT. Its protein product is CASSSRAENTGELFF. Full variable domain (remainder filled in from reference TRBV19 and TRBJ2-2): DGGITQSPKYLFRKEGQNVTLSCEQNLNHDAMYWYRQDPGQGLRLIYYSQIVNDFQKGDIAEGYSVSREKKESFPLTVTSAQKNPTAFYLCASSSRAENTGELFFGEGSRLTVL.

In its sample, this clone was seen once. CDR3 in amino acids: CASSPQSGSGNTIYF. The DNA for the CDR3 is TGTGCCAGCTCACCACAGTCGGGGAGTGGAAACACCATATATTTT. The rearrangement links TRBV18 to TRBJ1-3, with unresolved D. V lost 1 base and J 3 bases, leaving 10 bases between the germline ends. Germline assignment: CDR1 KGHSH and CDR2 LQKENI. The CDR3 covers 15 residues.

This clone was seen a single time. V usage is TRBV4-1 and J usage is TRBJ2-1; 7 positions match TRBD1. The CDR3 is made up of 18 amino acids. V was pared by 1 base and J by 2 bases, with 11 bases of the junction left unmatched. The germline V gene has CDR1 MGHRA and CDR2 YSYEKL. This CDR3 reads CASSQADFLGQTYNEQFF. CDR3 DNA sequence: TGCGCCAGCAGCCAAGCCGACTTTTTGGGACAGACCTACAATGAGCAGTTCTTC.

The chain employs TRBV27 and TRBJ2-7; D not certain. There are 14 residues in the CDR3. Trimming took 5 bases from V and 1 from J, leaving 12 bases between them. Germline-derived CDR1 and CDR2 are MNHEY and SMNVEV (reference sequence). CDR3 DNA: TGTGCCAGCAGTCTAGAAATAGGGTCCTACGAGCAGTACTTC. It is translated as CASSLEIGSYEQYF.

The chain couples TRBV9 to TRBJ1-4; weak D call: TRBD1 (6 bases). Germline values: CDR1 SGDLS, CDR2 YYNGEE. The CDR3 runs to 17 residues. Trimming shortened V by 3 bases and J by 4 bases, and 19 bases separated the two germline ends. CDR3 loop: CASSGREQGPFNEKLFF. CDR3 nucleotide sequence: TGTGCCAGCAGCGGACGGGAACAGGGCCCATTTAATGAAAAACTGTTTTTT. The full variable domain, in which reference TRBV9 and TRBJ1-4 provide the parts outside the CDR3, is DSGVTQTPKHLITATGQRVTLRCSPRSGDLSVYWYQQSLDQGLQFLIQYYNGEERAKGNILERFSAQQFPDLHSELNLSSLELGDSALYFCASSGREQGPFNEKLFFGSGTQLSVL.

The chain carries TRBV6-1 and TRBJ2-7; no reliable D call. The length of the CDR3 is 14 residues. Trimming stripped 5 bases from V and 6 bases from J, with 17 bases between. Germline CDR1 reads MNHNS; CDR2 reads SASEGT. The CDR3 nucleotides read TGTGCCAGCAGTCCCCAGTCTTGGGGTTCCGAGCAGTACTTC. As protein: CASSPQSWGSEQYF.

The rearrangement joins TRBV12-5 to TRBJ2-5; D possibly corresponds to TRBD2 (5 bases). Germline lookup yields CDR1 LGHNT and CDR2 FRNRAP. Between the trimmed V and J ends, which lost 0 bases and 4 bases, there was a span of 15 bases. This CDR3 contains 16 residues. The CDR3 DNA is TGTGCTAGTGGTTTGGTACACGGGGATCAACGAGAGACCCAGTACTTC. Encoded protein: CASGLVHGDQRETQYF.

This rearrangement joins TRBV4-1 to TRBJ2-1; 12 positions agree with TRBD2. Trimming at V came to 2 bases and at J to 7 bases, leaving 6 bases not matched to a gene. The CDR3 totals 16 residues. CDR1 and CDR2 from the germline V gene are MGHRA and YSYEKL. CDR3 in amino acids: CASSQIETSGRNEQFF. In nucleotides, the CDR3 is TGCGCCAGCAGCCAAATAGAAACTAGCGGGAGGAATGAGCAGTTCTTC.

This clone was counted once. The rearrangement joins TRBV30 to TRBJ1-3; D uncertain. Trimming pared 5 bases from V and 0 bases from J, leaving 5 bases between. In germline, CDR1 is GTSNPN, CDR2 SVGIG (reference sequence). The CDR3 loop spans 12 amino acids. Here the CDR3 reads CAWESSGNTIYF. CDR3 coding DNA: TGTGCCTGGGAGAGCTCTGGAAACACCATATATTTT.

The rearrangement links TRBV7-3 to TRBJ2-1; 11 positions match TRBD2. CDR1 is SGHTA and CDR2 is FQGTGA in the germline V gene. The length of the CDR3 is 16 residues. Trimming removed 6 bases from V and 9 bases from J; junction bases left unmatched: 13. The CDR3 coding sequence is TGTGCCAGCAGTTTGACAACTAGCGGGGGATGGGGTGAGCAGTTCTTC. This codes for CASSLTTSGGWGEQFF.

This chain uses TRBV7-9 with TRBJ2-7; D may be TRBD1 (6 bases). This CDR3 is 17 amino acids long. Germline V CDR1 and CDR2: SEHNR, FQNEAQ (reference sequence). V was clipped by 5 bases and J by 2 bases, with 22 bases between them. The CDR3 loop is CASSKRQTGYEPYEQYF. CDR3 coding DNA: TGTGCCAGCAGCAAGCGACAAACAGGGTATGAACCCTACGAGCAGTACTTC.

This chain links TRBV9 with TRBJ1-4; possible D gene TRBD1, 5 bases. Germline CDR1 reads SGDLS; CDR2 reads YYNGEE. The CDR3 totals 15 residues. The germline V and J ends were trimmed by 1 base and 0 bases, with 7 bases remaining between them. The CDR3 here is CASSVSGATNEKLFF. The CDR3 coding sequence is TGTGCCAGCAGCGTATCGGGGGCAACTAATGAAAAACTGTTTTTT.

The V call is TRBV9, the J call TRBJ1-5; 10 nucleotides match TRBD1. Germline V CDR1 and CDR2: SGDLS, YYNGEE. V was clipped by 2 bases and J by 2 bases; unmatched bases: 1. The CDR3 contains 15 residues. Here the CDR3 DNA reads TGTGCCAGCAGCGTGGGGACAGGGGGCAATCAGCCCCAGCATTTT. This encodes CASSVGTGGNQPQHF. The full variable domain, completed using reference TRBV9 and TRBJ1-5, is DSGVTQTPKHLITATGQRVTLRCSPRSGDLSVYWYQQSLDQGLQFLIQYYNGEERAKGNILERFSAQQFPDLHSELNLSSLELGDSALYFCASSVGTGGNQPQHFGDGTRLSIL.

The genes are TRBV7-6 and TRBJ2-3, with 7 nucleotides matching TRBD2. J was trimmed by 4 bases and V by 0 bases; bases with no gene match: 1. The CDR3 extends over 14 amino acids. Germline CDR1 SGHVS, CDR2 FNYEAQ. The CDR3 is CASSLAGGADTQYF. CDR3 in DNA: TGTGCCAGCAGCTTAGCGGGAGGGGCAGATACGCAGTATTTT.

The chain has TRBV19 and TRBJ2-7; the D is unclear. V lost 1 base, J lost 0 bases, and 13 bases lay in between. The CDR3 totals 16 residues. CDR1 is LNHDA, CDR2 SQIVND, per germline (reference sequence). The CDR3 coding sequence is TGTGCCAGTAGTATAGTAGTATCTAGGAGCTCCTACGAGCAGTACTTC. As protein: CASSIVVSRSSYEQYF.

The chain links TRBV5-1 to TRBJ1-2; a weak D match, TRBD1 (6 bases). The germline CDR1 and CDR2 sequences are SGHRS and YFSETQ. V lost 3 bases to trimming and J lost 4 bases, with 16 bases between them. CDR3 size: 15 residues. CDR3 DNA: TGCGCCAGCAGCTCAGGACAGAGGGACATCTATGGCTACACCTTC. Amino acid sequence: CASSSGQRDIYGYTF.

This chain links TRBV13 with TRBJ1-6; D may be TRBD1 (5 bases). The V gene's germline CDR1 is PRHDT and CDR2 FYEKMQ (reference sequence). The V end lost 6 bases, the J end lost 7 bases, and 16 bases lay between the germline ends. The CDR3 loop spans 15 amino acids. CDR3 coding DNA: TGTGCCAGCAGACGGGACTCACTAAGGAATTCACCCCTCCACTTT. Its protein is CASRRDSLRNSPLHF. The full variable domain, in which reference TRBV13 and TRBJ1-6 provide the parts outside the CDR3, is AAGVIQSPRHLIKEKRETATLKCYPIPRHDTVYWYQQGPGQDPQFLISFYEKMQSDKGSIPDRFSAQQFSDYHSELNMSSLELGDSALYFCASRRDSLRNSPLHFGNGTRLTVT.

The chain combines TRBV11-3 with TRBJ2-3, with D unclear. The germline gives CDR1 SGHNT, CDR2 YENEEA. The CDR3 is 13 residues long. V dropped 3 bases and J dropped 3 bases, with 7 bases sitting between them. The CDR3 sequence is CASSFGLTDTQYF. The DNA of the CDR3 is TGTGCCAGCAGCTTCGGGTTGACAGATACGCAGTATTTT.

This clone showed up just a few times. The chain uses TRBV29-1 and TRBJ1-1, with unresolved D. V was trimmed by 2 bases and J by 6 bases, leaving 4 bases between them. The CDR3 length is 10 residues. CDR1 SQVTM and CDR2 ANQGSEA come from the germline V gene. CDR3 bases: TGCAGCGTTGAAACTGCTGAAGCTTTCTTT. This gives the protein CSVETAEAFF.

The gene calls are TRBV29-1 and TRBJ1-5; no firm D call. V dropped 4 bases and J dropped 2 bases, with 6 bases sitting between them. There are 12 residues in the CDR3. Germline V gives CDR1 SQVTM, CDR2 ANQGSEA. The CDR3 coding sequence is TGCAGCGTTGTAGCAGGCAATCAGCCCCAGCATTTT. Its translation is CSVVAGNQPQHF.

CDR3 region: CATTKIGQGDFSEQFF. In DNA form, the CDR3 reads TGTGCCACAACCAAGATAGGACAGGGGGACTTCAGTGAGCAGTTCTTC. The chain employs TRBV2 and TRBJ2-1, with 10 positions matching TRBD1. Looked up from germline, CDR1 is SNHLY and CDR2 is FYNNEI. V shed 10 bases, J shed 9 bases, and the junction held 18 bases outside the gene matches. The CDR3 covers 16 residues. Variable domain in full (rest from reference TRBV2 and TRBJ2-1): EPEVTQTPSHQVTQMGQEVILRCVPISNHLYFYWYRQILGQKVEFLVSFYNNEISEKSEIFDDQFSVERPDGSNFTLKIRSTKLEDSAMYFCATTKIGQGDFSEQFFGPGTRLTVL.

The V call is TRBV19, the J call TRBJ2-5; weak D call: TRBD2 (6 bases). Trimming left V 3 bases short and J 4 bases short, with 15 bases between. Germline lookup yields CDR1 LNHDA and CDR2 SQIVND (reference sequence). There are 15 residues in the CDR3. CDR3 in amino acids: CASSIGSWDGETQYF. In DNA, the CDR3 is TGTGCCAGTAGTATCGGGAGTTGGGATGGAGAGACCCAGTACTTC.

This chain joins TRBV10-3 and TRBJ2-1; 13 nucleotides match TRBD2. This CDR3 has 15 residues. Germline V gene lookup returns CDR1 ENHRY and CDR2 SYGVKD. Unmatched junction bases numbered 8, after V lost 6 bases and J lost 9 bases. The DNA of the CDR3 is TGTGCCATCAGCGGACTAGCGGGAGAAATAGGTGAGCAGTTCTTC. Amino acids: CAISGLAGEIGEQFF.